The 13 T cell receptor beta chains in this list originate from one sample, sequenced in a study of cytomegalovirus exposure and HLA in healthy donors. PCR employed 60 Vbeta and 13 Jbeta primers. Method: immunoSEQ multiplex PCR; TCRdb's copy keeps in-frame clones and lacks some. Here the sample spans approximately 150,000 clones, approximately 80% being singletons. Sequenced sample: PBMCs. Receptor source: a woman in her thirties or forties in good health and CMV-seropositive.

V and J are TRBV9 and TRBJ1-2, with 7 positions matching TRBD1. The CDR3 is 13 residues long. Germline V lookup: CDR1 SGDLS, CDR2 YYNGEE. Trimming took 4 bases from V and 4 from J; bases not matched to a gene: 4. CDR3 amino acids: CASSPRDSYGYTF. The DNA for the CDR3 is TGTGCCAGCAGCCCTCGGGACAGCTATGGCTACACCTTC. The whole variable domain, remainder taken from reference TRBV9 and TRBJ1-2, is DSGVTQTPKHLITATGQRVTLRCSPRSGDLSVYWYQQSLDQGLQFLIQYYNGEERAKGNILERFSAQQFPDLHSELNLSSLELGDSALYFCASSPRDSYGYTFGSGTRLTVV.

The chain carries TRBV28 and TRBJ2-7; 7 bases agree with TRBD1. The germline V gene encodes CDR1 MDHEN and CDR2 SYDVKM. Trimming at V came to 6 bases and at J to 2 bases, leaving 13 bases not matched to a gene. There are 16 residues in the CDR3. The CDR3 DNA sequence: TGTGCCAGCAGCCTACCTTGGGACAGACCGACCTACGAGCAGTACTTC. Translation: CASSLPWDRPTYEQYF.

The CDR3 DNA reads as TGTGCCAGCAGCTCTCCGGGACAGGGGCCCTATGGCTACACCTTC. Translating gives CASSSPGQGPYGYTF. The chain recombines TRBV7-9 with TRBJ1-2, with TRBD1 matching over 10 bases. CDR1 is SEHNR and CDR2 is FQNEAQ in the germline V gene (reference sequence). This CDR3 is built from 15 residues. V lost 4 bases, J lost 4 bases, and 6 bases stayed unmatched. Full variable domain (rest looked up from reference TRBV7-9 and TRBJ1-2): DTGVSQNPRHKITKRGQNVTFRCDPISEHNRLYWYRQTLGQGPEFLTYFQNEAQLEKSRLLSDRFSAERPKGSFSTLEIQRTEQGDSAMYLCASSSPGQGPYGYTFGSGTRLTVV.

This clone was seen a handful of times. This chain uses TRBV29-1 with TRBJ2-1, with 9 bases that match TRBD2. The CDR3 has 14 amino acids. Germline-derived CDR1 and CDR2 are SQVTM and ANQGSEA. Trimming cost V 7 bases and J 5 bases; bases outside gene matches: 9. Here the CDR3 reads CSGGRTSENNEQFF. The CDR3 nucleotides are TGCAGCGGGGGGAGGACTAGCGAGAACAATGAGCAGTTCTTC.

Note on this clone: A read error may account for a junction end that differs from germline. The V call is TRBV7-7, the J call TRBJ2-1, with TRBD2 matching over 10 bases. Germline-derived CDR1 and CDR2 are SSHAT and FNYEAQ (reference sequence). The CDR3 covers 15 residues. CDR3 bases: TGTGCTAGCAGCCCCGGACTAGCGGATTACAATGAGCAGTTCTTC. It codes for CASSPGLADYNEQFF.

V gene TRBV7-9 combines with J gene TRBJ2-7; 8 positions agree with TRBD2. Unmatched junction bases numbered 11, after V lost 5 bases and J lost 2 bases. Germline values: CDR1 SEHNR, CDR2 FQNEAQ (reference sequence). The CDR3 has 16 residues. The CDR3 nucleotides read TGTGCCAGCAGCCCCCCCAGGGGTAGCGGGACCTACGAGCAGTACTTC. This encodes CASSPPRGSGTYEQYF.

V gene TRBV11-1 combines with J gene TRBJ2-2; 9 nucleotides match TRBD2. There are 16 residues in the CDR3. After removal of 3 bases from V and 2 bases from J, the junction contained 4 bases not matched to a gene. Germline V lookup: CDR1 SGHAT, CDR2 FQDESV (reference sequence). The CDR3 sequence is CASSFAGLANTGELFF. DNA for the CDR3: TGTGCCAGCAGCTTCGCGGGACTAGCAAACACCGGGGAGCTGTTTTTT.

V usage is TRBV11-1 and J usage is TRBJ2-5; a possible D gene is TRBD1 (5 bases). Trimming removed 0 bases from V and 1 base from J, with 9 bases in between. Germline values: CDR1 SGHAT, CDR2 FQDESV (reference sequence). The CDR3 has 15 residues. Written as DNA, the CDR3 is TGTGCCAGCAGCTTAGCGCTGACAGTCCAAGAGACCCAGTACTTC. It is translated as CASSLALTVQETQYF. The full variable domain, rest sourced from reference TRBV11-1 and TRBJ2-5, is EAEVAQSPRYKITEKSQAVAFWCDPISGHATLYWYRQILGQGPELLVQFQDESVVDDSQLPKDRFSAERLKGVDSTLKIQPAELGDSAMYLCASSLALTVQETQYFGPGTRLLVL.

V usage is TRBV5-4 and J usage is TRBJ2-2; D perhaps matches TRBD2 (5 bases). V was clipped by 3 bases and J by 7 bases, with 7 bases between them. CDR1 SGHNT and CDR2 YYREEE come from the germline V gene (reference sequence). The CDR3 is 12 residues long. The CDR3, as DNA: TGTGCCAGCAGCTACGGGATCGGGGAGCTGTTTTTT. As protein: CASSYGIGELFF.

V and J are TRBV6-1 and TRBJ2-7, with TRBD1 matching 10 bases. Per the germline V gene, CDR1 is MNHNS and CDR2 is SASEGT. Losses at the gene ends were 8 bases for V and 2 bases for J; bases not matched to a gene: 3. The CDR3 sequence is 13 residues long. The CDR3 spells CASWDRGPYEQYF. CDR3 nucleotide sequence: TGTGCCAGCTGGGACAGGGGTCCCTACGAGCAGTACTTC.

This chain connects TRBV4-2 to TRBJ2-5; 9 nucleotides line up with TRBD1. The J segment lost 2 bases and the V segment lost 4 bases, leaving 5 bases of the junction unmatched. The CDR3 contains 15 residues. Germline V gives CDR1 LGHNA, CDR2 YNFKEQ. This CDR3 reads CASSPVGQGQETQYF. The CDR3 DNA reads TGTGCCAGCAGCCCCGTGGGACAGGGACAAGAGACCCAGTACTTC.

This clone was seen more than once but under ten times. V gene TRBV5-4 combines with J gene TRBJ2-7; weak D call: TRBD2 (6 bases). Between the trimmed V and J ends, which lost 4 bases and 3 bases, there was a span of 14 bases. The CDR3 consists of 14 residues. Germline CDR1 is SGHNT and CDR2 is YYREEE (reference sequence). This CDR3 is CASSGTGSSYEQYF. In DNA, the CDR3 is TGTGCCAGCAGCGGGACCGGGAGCAGCTACGAGCAGTACTTC.

This clone was seen just once. This chain links TRBV10-3 with TRBJ2-1; TRBD2 agrees at 8 bases. This CDR3 is 14 amino acids long. The J segment lost 10 bases and the V segment lost 8 bases, leaving 13 bases of the junction unmatched. Germline V CDR1 and CDR2: ENHRY, SYGVKD. The CDR3 nucleotides read TGTGCCATCCGCCCGGGACTAGTTAACGACGAGCAGTTCTTC. Its translation: CAIRPGLVNDEQFF.